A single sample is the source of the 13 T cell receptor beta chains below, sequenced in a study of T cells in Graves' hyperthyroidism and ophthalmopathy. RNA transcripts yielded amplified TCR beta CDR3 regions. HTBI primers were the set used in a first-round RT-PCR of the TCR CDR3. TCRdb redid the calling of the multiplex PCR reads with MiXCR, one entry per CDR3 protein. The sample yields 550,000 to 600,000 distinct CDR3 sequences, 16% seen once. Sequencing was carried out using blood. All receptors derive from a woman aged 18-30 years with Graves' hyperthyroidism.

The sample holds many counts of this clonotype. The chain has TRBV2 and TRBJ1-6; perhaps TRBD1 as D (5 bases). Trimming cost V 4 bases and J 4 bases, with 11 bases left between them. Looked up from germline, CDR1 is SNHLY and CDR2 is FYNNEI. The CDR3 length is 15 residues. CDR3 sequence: CASSGVRGYNSPLHF. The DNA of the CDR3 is TGTGCCAGCAGTGGGGTTAGGGGATATAATTCACCCCTCCACTTT.

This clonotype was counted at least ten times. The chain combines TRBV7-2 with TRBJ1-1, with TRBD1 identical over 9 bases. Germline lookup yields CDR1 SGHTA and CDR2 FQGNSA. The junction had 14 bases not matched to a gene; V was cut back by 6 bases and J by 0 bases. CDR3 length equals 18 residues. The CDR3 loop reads CASSHLSYRGPVNTEAFF. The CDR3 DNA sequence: TGTGCCAGCAGTCACTTATCCTACAGGGGGCCGGTGAACACTGAAGCTTTCTTT.

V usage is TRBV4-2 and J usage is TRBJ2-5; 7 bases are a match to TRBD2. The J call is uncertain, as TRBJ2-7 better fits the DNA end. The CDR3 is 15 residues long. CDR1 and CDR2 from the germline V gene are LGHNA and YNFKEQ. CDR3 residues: CASSQVSSGTDEQYF. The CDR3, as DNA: TGTGCCAGCAGCCAAGTCTCTAGCGGTACGGACGAGCAGTACTTC.

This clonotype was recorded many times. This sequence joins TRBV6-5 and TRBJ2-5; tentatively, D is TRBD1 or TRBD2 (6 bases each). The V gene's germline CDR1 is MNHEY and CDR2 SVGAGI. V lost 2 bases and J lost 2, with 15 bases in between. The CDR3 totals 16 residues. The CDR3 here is CASSYRQEGKQETQYF. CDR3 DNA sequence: TGTGCCAGCAGTTACCGACAGGAGGGGAAGCAAGAGACCCAGTACTTC.

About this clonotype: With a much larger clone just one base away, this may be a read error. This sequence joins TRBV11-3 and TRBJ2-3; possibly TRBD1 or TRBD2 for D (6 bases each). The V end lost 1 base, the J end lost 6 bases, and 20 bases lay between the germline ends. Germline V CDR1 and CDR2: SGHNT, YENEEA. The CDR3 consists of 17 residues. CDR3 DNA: TGTGCCAGCAGCTTAGGTCTGACTAGGGGGGTGGCCGATACGCAGTATTTT. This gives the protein CASSLGLTRGVADTQYF.

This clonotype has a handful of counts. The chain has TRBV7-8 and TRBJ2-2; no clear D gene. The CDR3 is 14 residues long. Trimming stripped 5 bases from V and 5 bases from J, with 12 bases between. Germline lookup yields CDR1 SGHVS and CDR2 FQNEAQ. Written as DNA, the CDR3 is TGTGCCAGCAGCCCCGACACTTGGACCGGGGAGCTGTTTTTT. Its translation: CASSPDTWTGELFF.

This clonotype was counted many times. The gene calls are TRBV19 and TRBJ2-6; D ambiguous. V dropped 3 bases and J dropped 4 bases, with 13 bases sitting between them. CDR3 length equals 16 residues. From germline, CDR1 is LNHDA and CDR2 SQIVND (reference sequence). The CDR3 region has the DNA TGTGCCAGTAGTATTCTGCCCGGCTCCGGGGCCAACGTCCTGACTTTC. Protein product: CASSILPGSGANVLTF.

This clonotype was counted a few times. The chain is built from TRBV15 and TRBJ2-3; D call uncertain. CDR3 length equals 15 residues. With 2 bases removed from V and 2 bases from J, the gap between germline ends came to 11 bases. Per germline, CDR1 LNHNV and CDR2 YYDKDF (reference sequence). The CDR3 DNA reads TGTGCCACCAGCAGAAGAGTCGGGCTCACAGATACGCAGTATTTT. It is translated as CATSRRVGLTDTQYF.

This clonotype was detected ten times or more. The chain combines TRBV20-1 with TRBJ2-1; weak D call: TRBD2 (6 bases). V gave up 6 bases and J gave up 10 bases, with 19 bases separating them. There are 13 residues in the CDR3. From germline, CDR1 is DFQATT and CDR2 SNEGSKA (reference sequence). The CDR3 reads CSAPRRGTGEQFF. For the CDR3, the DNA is TGCAGTGCCCCGAGGCGCGGGACCGGCGAGCAGTTCTTC.

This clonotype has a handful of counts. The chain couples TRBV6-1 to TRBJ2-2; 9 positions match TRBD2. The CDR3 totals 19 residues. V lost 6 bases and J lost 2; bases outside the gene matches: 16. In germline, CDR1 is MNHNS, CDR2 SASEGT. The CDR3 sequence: CASSPTYSGGIFNTGELFF. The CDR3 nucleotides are TGTGCCAGCAGCCCCACCTATAGCGGGGGAATCTTCAACACCGGGGAGCTGTTTTTT.

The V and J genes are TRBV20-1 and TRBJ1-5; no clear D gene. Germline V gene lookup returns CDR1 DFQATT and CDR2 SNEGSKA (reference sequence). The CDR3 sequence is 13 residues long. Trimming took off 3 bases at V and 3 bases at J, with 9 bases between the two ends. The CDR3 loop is CSASGRYNQPQHF. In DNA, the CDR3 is TGCAGTGCTAGTGGACGCTACAATCAGCCCCAGCATTTT.

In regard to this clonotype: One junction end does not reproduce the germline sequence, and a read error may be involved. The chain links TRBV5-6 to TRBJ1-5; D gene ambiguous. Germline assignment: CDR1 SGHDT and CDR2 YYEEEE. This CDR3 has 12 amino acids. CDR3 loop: CASCFGNQPQHF. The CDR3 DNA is TGTGCCAGCTGCTTCGGCAATCAGCCCCAGCATTTT.

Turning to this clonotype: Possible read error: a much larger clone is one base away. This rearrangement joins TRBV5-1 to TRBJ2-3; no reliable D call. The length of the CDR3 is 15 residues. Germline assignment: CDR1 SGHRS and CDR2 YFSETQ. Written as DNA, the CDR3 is TGCGCCGGCAGCTTGGACGGATATAGCACAGATACGCAGTATTTT. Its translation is CAGSLDGYSTDTQYF.